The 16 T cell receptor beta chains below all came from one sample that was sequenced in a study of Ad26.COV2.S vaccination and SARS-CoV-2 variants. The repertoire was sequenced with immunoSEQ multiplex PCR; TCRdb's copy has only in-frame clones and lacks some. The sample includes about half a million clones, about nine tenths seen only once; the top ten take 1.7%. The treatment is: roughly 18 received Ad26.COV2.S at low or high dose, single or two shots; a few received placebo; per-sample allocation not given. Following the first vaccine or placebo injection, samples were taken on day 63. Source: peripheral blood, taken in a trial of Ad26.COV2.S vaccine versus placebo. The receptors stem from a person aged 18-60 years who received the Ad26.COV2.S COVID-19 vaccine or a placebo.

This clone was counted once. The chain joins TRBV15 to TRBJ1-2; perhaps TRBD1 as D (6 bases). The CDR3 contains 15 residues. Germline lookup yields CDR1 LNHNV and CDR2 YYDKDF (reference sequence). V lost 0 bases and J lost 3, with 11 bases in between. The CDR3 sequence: CATSREGGSDYGYTF. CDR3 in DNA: TGTGCCACCAGCAGAGAGGGGGGCTCCGACTATGGCTACACCTTC.

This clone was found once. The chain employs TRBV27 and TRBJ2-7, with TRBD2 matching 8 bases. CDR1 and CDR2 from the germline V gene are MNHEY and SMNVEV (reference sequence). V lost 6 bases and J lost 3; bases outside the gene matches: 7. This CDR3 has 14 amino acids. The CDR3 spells CASRPGAGGYEQYF. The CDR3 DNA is TGTGCCAGCAGACCGGGTGCGGGGGGCTACGAGCAGTACTTC.

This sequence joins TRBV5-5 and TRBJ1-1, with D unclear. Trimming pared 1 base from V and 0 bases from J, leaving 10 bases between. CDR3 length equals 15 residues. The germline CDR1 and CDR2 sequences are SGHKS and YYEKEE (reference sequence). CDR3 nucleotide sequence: TGTGCCAGCAGCTTGACGGCAGTTATGAACACTGAAGCTTTCTTT. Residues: CASSLTAVMNTEAFF.

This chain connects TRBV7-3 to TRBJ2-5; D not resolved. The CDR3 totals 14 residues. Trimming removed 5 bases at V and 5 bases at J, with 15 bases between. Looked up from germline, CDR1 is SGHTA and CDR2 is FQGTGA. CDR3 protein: CASSQSGQLETQYF. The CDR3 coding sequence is TGTGCCAGCAGCCAGTCGGGCCAGTTGGAGACCCAGTACTTC.

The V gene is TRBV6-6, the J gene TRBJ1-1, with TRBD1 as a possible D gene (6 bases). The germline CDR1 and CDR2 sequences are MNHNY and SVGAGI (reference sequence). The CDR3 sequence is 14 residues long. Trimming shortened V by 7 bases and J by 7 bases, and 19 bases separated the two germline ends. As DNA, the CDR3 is TGTGCCAGCACCAAAGGGGGGACGGCGTTTGAAGCTTTCTTT. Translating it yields CASTKGGTAFEAFF.

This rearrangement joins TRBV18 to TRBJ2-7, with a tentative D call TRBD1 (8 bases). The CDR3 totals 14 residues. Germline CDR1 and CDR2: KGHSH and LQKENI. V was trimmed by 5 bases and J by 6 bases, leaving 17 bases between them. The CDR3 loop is CASSSGGGQVEQYF. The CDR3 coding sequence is TGTGCCAGCTCATCTGGGGGGGGACAGGTCGAGCAGTACTTC.

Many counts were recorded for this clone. CDR3 residues: CASSEVAGETGELFF. The DNA of the CDR3 is TGTGCCAGCAGTGAAGTAGCGGGAGAGACCGGGGAGCTGTTTTTT. The V call is TRBV6-4, the J call TRBJ2-2; 9 bases fit TRBD2. Losses at the gene ends were 3 bases for V and 5 bases for J; bases not matched to a gene: 4. CDR1 and CDR2 from the germline V gene are MRHNA and SNTAGT. The CDR3 is 15 residues long.

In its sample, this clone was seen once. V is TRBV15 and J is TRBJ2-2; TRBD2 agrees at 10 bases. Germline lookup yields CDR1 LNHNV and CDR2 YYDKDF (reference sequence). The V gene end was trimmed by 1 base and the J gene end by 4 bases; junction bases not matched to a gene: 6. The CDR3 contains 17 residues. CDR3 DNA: TGTGCCACCAGCAGAGGGAACCTAGCGGGGGTCACCGGGGAGCTGTTTTTT. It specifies CATSRGNLAGVTGELFF.

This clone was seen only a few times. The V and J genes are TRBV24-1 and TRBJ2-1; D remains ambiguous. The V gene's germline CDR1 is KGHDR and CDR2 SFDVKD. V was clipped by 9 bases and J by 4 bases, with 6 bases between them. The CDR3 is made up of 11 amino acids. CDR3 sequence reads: CATAGYNEQFF. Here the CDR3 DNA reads TGTGCCACCGCCGGATACAATGAGCAGTTCTTC.

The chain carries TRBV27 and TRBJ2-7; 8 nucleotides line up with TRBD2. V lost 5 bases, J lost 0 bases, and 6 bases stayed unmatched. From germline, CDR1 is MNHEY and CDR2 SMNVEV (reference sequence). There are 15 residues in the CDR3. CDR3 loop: CASSMRGAASYEQYF. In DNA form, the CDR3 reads TGTGCCAGCAGTATGCGGGGGGCCGCCTCCTACGAGCAGTACTTC.

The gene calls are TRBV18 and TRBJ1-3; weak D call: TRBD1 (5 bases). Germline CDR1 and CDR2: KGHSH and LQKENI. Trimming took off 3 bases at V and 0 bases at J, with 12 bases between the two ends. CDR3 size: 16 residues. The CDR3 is CASSPLTGVSGNTIYF. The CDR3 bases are TGTGCCAGCTCACCGCTTACAGGTGTCTCTGGAAACACCATATATTTT.

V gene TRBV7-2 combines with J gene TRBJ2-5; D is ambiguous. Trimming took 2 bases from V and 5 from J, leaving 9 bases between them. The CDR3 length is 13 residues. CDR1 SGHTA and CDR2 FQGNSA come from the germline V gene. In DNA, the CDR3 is TGTGCCAGCAGCTTATCTCATCTGGAGACCCAGTACTTC. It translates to CASSLSHLETQYF.

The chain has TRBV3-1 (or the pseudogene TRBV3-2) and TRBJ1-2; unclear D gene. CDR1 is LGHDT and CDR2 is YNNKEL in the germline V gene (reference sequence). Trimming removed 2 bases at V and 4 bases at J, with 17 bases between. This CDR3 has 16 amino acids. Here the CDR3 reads CASSQSSTTFGYGYTF. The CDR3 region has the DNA TGTGCCAGCAGCCAATCTTCTACGACCTTTGGCTATGGCTACACCTTC.

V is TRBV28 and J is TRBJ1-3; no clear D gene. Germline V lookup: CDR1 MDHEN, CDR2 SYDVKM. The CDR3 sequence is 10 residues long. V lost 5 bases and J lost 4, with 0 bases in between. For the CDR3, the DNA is TGTGCCAGCAGTGGAAACACCATATATTTT. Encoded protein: CASSGNTIYF. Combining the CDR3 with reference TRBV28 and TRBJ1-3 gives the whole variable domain DVKVTQSSRYLVKRTGEKVFLECVQDMDHENMFWYRQDPGLGLRLIYFSYDVKMKEKGDIPEGYSVSREKKERFSLILESASTNQTSMYLCASSGNTIYFGEGSWLTVV.

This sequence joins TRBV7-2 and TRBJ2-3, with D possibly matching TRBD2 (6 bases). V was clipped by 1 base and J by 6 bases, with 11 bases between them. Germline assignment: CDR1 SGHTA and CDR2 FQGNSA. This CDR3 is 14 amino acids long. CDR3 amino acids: CASSLGGDVDTQYF. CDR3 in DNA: TGTGCCAGCAGCTTAGGCGGGGACGTCGATACGCAGTATTTT.

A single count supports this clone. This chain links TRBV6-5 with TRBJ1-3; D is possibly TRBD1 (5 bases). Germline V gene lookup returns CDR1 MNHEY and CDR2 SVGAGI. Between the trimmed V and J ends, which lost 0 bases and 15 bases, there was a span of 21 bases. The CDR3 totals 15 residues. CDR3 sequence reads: CASSYSRQSGSDRYF. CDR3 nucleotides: TGTGCCAGCAGTTACTCCAGGCAAAGCGGGTCAGACAGATATTTT.